This T cell receptor (beta chain) was captured in a study of blood T cell repertoires in COVID-19. As for the study in general: COVID-19 samples from acute and convalescent phases originated in the United States, Italy and Spain. The analysed material was cDNA or gDNA that came from T cells, B-cell-depleted T cells, or PBMCs.

V lost 2 bases and J lost 0; bases outside the gene matches: 9. Germline V gene lookup returns CDR1 LNHNV and CDR2 YYDKDF (reference sequence). The CDR3 spans 19 residues. Under the authors' procedure: Using reference gene primer amplification, nucleated cell counts were estimated. Here immunoSEQ multiplex PCR was the method, and the copy in TCRdb shows in-frame clones only, minus some. The V and J calls and clone size were taken over from that table, and D and trimming were inferred from the DNA. The sample contains about 29,000 clones, 84% of which appear only once. The source of this sequence is an elderly man with active COVID-19. The sequenced material came from peripheral blood. This chain uses TRBV15 with TRBJ2-4; the match to TRBD2 covers 11 bases. The CDR3 sequence: CATSRPSGGSVLAKNIQYF. CDR3 sequence (DNA): TGTGCCACCAGCAGACCTAGCGGGGGGTCAGTTCTAGCCAAAAACATTCAGTACTTC.